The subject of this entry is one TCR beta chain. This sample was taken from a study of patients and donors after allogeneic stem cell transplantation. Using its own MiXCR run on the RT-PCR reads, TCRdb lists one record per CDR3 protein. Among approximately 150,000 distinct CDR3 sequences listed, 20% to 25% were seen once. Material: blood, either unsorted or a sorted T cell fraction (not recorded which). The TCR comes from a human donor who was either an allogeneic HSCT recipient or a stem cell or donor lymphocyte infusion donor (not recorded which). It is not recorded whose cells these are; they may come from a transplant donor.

CDR3 in DNA: TGCGCCAGCAGCCAACTAGCGTATGGAGATACGCAGTATTTT. It codes for CASSQLAYGDTQYF. V and J are TRBV4-1 and TRBJ2-3, with D perhaps matching TRBD2 (6 bases). V was cut by 2 bases and J by 5 bases, with 11 bases left in between. This CDR3 has 14 amino acids. From germline, CDR1 is MGHRA and CDR2 YSYEKL.